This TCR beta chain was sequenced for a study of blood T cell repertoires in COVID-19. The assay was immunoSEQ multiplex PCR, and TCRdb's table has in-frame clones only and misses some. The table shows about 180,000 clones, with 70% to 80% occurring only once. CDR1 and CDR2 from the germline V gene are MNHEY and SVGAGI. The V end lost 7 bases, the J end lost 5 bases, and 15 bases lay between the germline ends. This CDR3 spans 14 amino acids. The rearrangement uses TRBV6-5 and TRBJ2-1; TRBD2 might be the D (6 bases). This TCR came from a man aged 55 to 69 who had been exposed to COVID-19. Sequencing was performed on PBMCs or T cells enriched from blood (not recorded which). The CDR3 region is CASTRGGANNEQFF. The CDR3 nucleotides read TGTGCCAGCACCCGTGGAGGGGCCAACAATGAGCAGTTCTTC.